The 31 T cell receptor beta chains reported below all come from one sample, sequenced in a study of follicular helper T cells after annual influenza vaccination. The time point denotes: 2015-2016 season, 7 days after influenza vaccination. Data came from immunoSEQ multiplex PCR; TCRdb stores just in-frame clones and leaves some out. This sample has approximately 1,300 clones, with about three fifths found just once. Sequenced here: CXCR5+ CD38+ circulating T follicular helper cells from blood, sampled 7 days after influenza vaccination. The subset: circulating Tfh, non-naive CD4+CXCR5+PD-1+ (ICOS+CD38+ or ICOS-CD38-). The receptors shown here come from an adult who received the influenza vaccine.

The chain's CDR3 is CASSPLTGRSEQYF. The CDR3, as DNA: TGTGCCAGCTCACCGTTGACAGGGAGATCCGAGCAGTACTTC. The chain uses TRBV18 and TRBJ2-7, with 7 positions matching TRBD1. V gave up 3 bases and J gave up 6 bases; unmatched junction bases: 8. Germline loops: CDR1 KGHSH, CDR2 LQKENI. The CDR3 spans 14 residues.

The CDR3 sequence is CASSPPTSGGPSTDTQYF. The CDR3, as DNA: TGCGCCAGCAGTCCTCCGACTAGCGGGGGCCCCAGCACAGATACGCAGTATTTT. This rearrangement joins TRBV5-1 to TRBJ2-3; TRBD2 matches 12 bases. V shed 5 bases, J shed 0 bases, and the junction held 10 bases outside the gene matches. Germline CDR1 reads SGHRS; CDR2 reads YFSETQ. The CDR3 runs 18 residues. The complete variable domain, with remaining parts taken from reference TRBV5-1 and TRBJ2-3, reads KAGVTQTPRYLIKTRGQQVTLSCSPISGHRSVSWYQQTPGQGLQFLFEYFSETQRNKGNFPGRFSGRQFSNSRSEMNVSTLELGDSALYLCASSPPTSGGPSTDTQYFGPGTRLTVL.

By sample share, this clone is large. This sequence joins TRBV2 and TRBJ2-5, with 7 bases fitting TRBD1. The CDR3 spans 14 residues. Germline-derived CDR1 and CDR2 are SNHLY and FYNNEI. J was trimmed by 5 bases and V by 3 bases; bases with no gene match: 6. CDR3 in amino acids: CASSDRLQGETQYF. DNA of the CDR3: TGTGCCAGCAGTGACAGGTTACAGGGGGAGACCCAGTACTTC.

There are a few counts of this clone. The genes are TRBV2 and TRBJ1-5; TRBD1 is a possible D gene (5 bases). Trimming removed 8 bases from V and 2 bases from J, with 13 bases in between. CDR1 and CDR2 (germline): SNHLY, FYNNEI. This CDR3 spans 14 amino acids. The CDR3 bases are TGTGCCAGCGCGACAGTGGCGGGCAATCAGCCCCAGCATTTT. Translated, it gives CASATVAGNQPQHF.

Here the CDR3 reads CSVEWREGGEQFF. The CDR3 DNA reads as TGCAGCGTTGAATGGCGGGAGGGCGGTGAGCAGTTCTTC. This chain connects TRBV29-1 to TRBJ2-1; 9 bases fit TRBD2. The junction had 5 bases not matched to a gene; V was cut back by 2 bases and J by 9 bases. CDR3 size: 13 residues. CDR1 is SQVTM and CDR2 is ANQGSEA in the germline V gene.

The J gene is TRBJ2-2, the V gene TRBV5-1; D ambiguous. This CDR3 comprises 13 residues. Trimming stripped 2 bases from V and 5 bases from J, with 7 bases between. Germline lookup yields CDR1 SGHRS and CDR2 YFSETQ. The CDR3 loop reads CASSFEGTGELFF. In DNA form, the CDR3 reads TGCGCCAGCAGCTTTGAAGGAACCGGGGAGCTGTTTTTT.

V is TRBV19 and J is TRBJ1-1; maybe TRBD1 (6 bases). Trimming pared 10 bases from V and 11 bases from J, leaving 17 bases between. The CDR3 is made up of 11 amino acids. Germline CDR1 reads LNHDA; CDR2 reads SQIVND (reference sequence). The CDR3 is CATENRAKAFF. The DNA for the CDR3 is TGTGCCACCGAAAACAGGGCCAAGGCTTTCTTT.

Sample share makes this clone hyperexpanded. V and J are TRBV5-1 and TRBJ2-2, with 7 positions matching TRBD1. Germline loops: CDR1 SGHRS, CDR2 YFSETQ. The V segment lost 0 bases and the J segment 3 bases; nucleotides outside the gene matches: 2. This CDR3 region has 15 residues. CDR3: CASSLDRGDTGELFF. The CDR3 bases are TGCGCCAGCAGCTTGGACAGGGGTGACACCGGGGAGCTGTTTTTT.

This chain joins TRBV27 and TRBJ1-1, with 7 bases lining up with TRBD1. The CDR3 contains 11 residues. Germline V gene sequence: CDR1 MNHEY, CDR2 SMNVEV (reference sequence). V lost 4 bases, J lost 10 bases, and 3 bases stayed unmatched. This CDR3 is CASSSRQGAFF. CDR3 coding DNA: TGTGCCAGCAGTTCCCGACAGGGAGCTTTCTTT.

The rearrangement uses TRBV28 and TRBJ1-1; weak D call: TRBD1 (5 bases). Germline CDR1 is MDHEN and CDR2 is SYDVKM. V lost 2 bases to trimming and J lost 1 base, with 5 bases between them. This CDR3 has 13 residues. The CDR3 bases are TGTGCCAGCAGTTTAGGGGGGAACACTGAAGCTTTCTTT. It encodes CASSLGGNTEAFF.

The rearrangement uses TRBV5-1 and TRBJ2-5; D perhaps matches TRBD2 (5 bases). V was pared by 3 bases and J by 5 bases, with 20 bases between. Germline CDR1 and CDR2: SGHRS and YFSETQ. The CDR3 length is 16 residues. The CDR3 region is CASSSGLVSGSETQYF. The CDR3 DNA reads TGCGCCAGCAGCTCGGGGTTGGTCTCGGGGAGCGAGACCCAGTACTTC.

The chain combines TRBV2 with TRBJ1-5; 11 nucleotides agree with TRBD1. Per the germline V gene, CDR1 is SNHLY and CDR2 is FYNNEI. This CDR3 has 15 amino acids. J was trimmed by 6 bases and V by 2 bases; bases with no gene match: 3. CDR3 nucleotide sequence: TGTGCCAGCAGTGAAAGGACAGGGGGCGTTCAGCCCCAGCATTTT. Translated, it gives CASSERTGGVQPQHF.

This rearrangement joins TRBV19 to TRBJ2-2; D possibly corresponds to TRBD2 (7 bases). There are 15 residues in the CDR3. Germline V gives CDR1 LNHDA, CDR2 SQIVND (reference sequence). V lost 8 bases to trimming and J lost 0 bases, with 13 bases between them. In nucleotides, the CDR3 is TGTGCCAGTTGGGGGGGCAGCGCGAACACCGGGGAGCTGTTTTTT. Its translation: CASWGGSANTGELFF.

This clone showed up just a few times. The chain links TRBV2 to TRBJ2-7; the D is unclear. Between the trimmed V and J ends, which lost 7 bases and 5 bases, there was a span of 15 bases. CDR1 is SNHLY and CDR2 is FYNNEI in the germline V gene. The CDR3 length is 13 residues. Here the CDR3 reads CASTLHLANEQYF. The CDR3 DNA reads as TGTGCCAGCACTTTACACCTGGCGAACGAGCAGTACTTC.

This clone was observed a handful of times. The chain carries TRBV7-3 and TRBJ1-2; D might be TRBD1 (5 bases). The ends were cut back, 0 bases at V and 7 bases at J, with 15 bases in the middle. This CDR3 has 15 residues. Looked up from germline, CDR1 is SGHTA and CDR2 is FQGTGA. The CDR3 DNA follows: TGTGCCAGCAGCTTAACGGGATCCAGGGAGTCTGGCTACACCTTC. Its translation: CASSLTGSRESGYTF.

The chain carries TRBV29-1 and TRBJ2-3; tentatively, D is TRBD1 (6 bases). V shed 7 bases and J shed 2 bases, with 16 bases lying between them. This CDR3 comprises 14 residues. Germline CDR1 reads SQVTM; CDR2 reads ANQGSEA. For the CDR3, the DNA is TGCAGCGGGTCGGGGACATTGAACACAGATACGCAGTATTTT. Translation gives CSGSGTLNTDTQYF.

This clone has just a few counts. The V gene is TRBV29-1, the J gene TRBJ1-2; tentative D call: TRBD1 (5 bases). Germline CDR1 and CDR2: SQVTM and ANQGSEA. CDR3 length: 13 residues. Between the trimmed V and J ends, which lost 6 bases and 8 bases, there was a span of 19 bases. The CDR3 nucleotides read TGCAGCGTGGGGCTTTCGGGGGGTATAGGCTACACCTTC. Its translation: CSVGLSGGIGYTF.

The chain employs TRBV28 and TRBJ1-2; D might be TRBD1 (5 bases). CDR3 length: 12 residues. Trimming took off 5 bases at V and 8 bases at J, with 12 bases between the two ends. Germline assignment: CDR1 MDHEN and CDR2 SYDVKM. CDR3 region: CASSPRQRGYTF. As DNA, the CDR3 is TGTGCCAGCAGTCCTAGACAGCGGGGCTACACCTTC.

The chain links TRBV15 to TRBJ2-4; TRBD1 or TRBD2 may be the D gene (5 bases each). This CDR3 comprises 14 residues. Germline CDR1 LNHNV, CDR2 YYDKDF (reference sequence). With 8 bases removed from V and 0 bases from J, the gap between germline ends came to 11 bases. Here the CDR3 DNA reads TGTGCCACCGCCGGGACGGAAGCCAAAAACATTCAGTACTTC. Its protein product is CATAGTEAKNIQYF.

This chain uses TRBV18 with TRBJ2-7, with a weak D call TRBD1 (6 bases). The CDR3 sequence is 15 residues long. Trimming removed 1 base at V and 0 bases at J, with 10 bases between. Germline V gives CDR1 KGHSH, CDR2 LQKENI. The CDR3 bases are TGTGCCAGCTCACCACGGGACACCCTCTCCTACGAGCAGTACTTC. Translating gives CASSPRDTLSYEQYF.

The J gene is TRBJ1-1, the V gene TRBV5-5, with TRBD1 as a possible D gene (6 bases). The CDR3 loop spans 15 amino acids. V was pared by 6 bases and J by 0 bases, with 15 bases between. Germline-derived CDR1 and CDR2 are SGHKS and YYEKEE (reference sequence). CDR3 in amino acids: CASKLQGLMNTEAFF. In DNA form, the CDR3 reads TGTGCCAGCAAACTACAGGGCCTCATGAACACTGAAGCTTTCTTT.

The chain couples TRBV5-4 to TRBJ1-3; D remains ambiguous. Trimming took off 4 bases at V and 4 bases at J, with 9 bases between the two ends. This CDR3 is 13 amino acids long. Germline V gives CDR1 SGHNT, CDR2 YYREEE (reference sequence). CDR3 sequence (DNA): TGTGCCAGCAGCGCCGTGTCCGGAAACACCATATATTTT. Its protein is CASSAVSGNTIYF.

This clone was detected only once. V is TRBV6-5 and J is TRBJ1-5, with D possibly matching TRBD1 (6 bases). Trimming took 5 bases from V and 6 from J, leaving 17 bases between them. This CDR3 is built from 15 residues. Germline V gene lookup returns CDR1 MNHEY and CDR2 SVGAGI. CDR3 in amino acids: CASSISGGQRQPQHF. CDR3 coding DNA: TGTGCCAGCAGTATTTCCGGGGGGCAGCGTCAGCCCCAGCATTTT.

This chain's CDR3 is CASSIGVTGYGYTF. CDR3 sequence (DNA): TGTGCCAGTAGTATCGGGGTTACAGGCTATGGCTACACCTTC. The chain recombines TRBV19 with TRBJ1-2; a possible D gene is TRBD1 (5 bases). CDR1 is LNHDA, CDR2 SQIVND, per germline (reference sequence). This CDR3 is built from 14 residues. V was clipped by 3 bases and J by 4 bases, with 12 bases between them.

CDR3 bases: TGTGCCATCAGTGCTACTTACACAGATACGCAGTATTTT. This encodes CAISATYTDTQYF. The V gene is TRBV10-3, the J gene TRBJ2-3, with unresolved D. The V end lost 4 bases, the J end lost 2 bases, and 7 bases lay between the germline ends. CDR3 size: 13 residues. Germline CDR1 ENHRY, CDR2 SYGVKD.

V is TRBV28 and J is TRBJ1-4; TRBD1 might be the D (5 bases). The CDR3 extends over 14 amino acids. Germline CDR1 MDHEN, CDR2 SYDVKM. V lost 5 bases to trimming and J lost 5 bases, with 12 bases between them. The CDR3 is CASSTPGPNEKLFF. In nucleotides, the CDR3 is TGTGCCAGCAGTACCCCGGGGCCAAATGAAAAACTGTTTTTT.

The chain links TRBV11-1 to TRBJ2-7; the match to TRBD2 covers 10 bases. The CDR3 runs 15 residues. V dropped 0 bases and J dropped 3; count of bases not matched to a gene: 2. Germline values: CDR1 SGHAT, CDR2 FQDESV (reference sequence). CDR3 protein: CASSLAQRGGYEQYF. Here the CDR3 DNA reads TGTGCCAGCAGCTTAGCCCAGCGGGGGGGCTACGAGCAGTACTTC.

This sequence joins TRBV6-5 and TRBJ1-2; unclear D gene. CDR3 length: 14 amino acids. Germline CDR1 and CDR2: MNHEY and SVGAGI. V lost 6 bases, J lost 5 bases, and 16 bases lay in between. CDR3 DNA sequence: TGTGCCAGCAGCCGGGATGGTAGGACTTATGGCTACACCTTC. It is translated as CASSRDGRTYGYTF.

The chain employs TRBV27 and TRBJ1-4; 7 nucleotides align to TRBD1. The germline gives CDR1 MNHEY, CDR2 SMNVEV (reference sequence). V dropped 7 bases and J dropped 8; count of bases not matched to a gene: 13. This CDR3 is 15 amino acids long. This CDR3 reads CASTTTGSAREKLFF. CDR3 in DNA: TGTGCCAGCACCACGACAGGGTCCGCGAGAGAAAAACTGTTTTTT.

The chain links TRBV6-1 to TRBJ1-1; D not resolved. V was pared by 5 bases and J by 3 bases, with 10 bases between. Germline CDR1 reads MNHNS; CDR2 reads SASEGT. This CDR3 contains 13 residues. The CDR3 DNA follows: TGTGCCAGCAGTTCCCGTTTAGACACTGAAGCTTTCTTT. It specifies CASSSRLDTEAFF.

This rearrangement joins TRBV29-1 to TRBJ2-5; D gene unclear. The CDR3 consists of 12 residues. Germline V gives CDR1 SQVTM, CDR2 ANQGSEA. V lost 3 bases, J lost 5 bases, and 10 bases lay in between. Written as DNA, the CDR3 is TGCAGCGTTGAGTCCCTTGGCGAGACCCAGTACTTC. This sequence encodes CSVESLGETQYF.